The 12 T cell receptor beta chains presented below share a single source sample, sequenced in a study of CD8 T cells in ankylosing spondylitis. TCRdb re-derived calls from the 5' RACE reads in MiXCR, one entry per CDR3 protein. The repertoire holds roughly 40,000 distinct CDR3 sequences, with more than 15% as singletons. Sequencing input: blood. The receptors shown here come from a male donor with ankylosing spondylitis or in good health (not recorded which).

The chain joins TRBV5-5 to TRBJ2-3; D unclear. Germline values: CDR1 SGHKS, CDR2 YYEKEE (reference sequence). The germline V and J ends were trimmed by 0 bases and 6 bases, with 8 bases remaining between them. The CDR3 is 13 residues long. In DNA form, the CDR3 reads TGTGCCAGCAGCTTGGAGCCCAGGGATACGCAGTATTTT. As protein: CASSLEPRDTQYF.

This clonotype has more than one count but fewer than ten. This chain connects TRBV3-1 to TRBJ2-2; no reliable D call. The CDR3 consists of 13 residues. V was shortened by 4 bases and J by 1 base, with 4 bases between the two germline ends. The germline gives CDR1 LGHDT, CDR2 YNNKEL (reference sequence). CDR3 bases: TGTGCCAGCAGCCGACTGAACACCGGGGAGCTGTTTTTT. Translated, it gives CASSRLNTGELFF.

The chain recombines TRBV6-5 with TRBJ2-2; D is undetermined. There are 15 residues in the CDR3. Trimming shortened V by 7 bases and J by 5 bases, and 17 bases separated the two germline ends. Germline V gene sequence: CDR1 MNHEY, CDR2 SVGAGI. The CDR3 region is CASTLGPSGTGELFF. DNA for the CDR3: TGTGCCAGCACCCTTGGGCCCTCGGGTACCGGGGAGCTGTTTTTT.

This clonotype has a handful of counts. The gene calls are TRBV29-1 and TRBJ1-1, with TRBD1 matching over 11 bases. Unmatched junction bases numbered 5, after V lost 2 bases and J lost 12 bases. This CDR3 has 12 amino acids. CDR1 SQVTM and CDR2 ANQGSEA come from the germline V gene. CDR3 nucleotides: TGCAGCGTTGAACAGGGACAGGGGGGGCCTTTCTTT. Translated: CSVEQGQGGPFF.

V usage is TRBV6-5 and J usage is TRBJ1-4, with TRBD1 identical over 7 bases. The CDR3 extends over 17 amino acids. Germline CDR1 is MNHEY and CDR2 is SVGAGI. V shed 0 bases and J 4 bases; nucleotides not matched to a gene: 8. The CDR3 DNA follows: TGTGCCAGCAGTTACTCGCGAGAGGGACAGTTTAATGAAAAACTGTTTTTT. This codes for CASSYSREGQFNEKLFF.

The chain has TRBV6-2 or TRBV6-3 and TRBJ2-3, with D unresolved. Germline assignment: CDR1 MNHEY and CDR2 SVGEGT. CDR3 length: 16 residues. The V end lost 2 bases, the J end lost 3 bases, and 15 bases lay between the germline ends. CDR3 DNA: TGTGCCAGCAGTTACATCGTCTTATCAGATACAGATACGCAGTATTTT. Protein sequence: CASSYIVLSDTDTQYF.

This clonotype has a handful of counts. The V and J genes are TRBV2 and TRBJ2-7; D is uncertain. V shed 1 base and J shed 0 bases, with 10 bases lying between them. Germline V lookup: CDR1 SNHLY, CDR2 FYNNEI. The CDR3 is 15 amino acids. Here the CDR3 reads CASSEVGLSSYEQYF. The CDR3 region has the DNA TGTGCCAGCAGTGAAGTAGGGTTAAGCTCCTACGAGCAGTACTTC.

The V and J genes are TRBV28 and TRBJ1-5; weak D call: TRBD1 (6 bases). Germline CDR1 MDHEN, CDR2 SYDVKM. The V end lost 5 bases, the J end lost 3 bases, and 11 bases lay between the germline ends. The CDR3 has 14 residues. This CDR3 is CASSTRGSNQPQHF. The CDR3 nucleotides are TGTGCCAGCAGTACCAGGGGCTCCAATCAGCCCCAGCATTTT.

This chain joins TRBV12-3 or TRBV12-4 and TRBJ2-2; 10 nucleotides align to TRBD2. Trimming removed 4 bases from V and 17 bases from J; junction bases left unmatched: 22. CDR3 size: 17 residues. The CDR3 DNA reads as TGTGCCAGCAGTTCGAAACTAGCGGGAATAACACCGGGAAGCTGTTTTTTT. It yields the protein CASSSKLAGITPGSCFF.

CDR3 sequence reads: CASSTTSGLNTDTQYF. The DNA of the CDR3 is TGTGCCAGCAGTACCACTAGCGGGCTAAACACAGATACGCAGTATTTT. This sequence joins TRBV12-3 or TRBV12-4 and TRBJ2-3, with TRBD2 matching 9 bases. The V and J ends lost 5 bases and 2 bases, in that order; junction bases with no gene match: 8. CDR3 length: 16 amino acids.

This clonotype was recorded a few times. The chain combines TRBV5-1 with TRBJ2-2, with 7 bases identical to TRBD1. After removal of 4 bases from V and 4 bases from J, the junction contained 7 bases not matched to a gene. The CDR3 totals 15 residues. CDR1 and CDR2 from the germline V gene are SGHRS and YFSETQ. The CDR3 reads CASSEGQQVTGELFF. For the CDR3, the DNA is TGCGCCAGCAGCGAGGGACAGCAAGTCACCGGGGAGCTGTTTTTT.

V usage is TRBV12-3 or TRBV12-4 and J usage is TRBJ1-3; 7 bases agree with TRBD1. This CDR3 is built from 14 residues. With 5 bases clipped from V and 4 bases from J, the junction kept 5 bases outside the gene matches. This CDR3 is CASSDRASGNTIYF. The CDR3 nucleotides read TGTGCCAGCAGTGACAGGGCTTCCGGAAACACCATATATTTT.